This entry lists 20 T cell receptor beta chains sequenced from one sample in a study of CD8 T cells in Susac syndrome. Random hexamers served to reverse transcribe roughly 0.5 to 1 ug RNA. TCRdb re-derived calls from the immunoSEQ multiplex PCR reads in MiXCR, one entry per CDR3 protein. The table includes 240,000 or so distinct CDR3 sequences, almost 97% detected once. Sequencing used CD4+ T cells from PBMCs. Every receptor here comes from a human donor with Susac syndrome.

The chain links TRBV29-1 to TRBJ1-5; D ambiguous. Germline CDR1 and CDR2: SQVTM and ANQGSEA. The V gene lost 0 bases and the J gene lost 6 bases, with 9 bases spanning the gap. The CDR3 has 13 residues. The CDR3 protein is CSVEEALGQPQHF. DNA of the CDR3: TGCAGCGTTGAAGAGGCCCTGGGTCAGCCCCAGCATTTT.

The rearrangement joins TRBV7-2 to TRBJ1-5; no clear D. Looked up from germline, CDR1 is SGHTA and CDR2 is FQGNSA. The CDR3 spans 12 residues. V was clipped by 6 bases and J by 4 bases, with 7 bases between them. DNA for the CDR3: TGTGCCAGCAGATTTCTTAATCAGCCCCAGCATTTT. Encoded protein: CASRFLNQPQHF.

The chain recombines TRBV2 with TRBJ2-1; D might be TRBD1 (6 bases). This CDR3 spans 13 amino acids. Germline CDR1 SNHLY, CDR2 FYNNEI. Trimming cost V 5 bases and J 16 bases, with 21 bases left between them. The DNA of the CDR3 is TGTGCCAGCAGTAAACAGGGAGCGTGGCTGGAATTCTTC. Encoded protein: CASSKQGAWLEFF.

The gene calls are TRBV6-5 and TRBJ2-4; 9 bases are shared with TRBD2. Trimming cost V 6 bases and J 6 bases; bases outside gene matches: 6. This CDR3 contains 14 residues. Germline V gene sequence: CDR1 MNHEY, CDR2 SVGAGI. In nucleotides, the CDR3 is TGTGCCAGCAGCCGCGGGACTAGCCCAAACATTCAGTACTTC. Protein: CASSRGTSPNIQYF.

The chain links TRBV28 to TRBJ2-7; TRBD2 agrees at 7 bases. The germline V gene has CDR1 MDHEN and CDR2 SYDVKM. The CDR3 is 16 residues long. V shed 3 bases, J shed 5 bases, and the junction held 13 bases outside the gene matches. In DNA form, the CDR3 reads TGTGCCAGCAGTTTGACCTCCGGGACTACGTCCCACGAGCAGTACTTC. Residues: CASSLTSGTTSHEQYF. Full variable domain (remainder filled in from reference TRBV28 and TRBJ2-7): DVKVTQSSRYLVKRTGEKVFLECVQDMDHENMFWYRQDPGLGLRLIYFSYDVKMKEKGDIPEGYSVSREKKERFSLILESASTNQTSMYLCASSLTSGTTSHEQYFGPGTRLTVT.

The DNA of the CDR3 is TGTGCCAGCAGCCGCAGCGGAGCGGGGACCTACGAGCAGTACTTC. It codes for CASSRSGAGTYEQYF. The chain employs TRBV6-2 or TRBV6-3 and TRBJ2-7, with TRBD2 matching over 7 bases. J was trimmed by 2 bases and V by 6 bases; bases with no gene match: 10. Per germline, CDR1 MNHEY and CDR2 SVGEGT. This CDR3 region has 15 residues.

The CDR3 loop reads CASSLGTGDMRETQYF. CDR3 DNA sequence: TGTGCCAGCAGCTTGGGGACAGGGGATATGAGGGAGACCCAGTACTTC. The chain employs TRBV5-4 and TRBJ2-5; 9 nucleotides align to TRBD1. CDR1 SGHNT and CDR2 YYREEE come from the germline V gene (reference sequence). J lost 5 bases, V lost 0 bases, and 8 bases had no gene match. This CDR3 region has 16 residues.

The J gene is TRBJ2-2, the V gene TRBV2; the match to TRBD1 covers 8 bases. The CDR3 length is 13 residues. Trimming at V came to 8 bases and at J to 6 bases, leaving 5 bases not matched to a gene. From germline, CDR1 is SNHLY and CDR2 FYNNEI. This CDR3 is CASVPDRAGELFF. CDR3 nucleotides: TGTGCCAGCGTCCCGGACAGGGCCGGGGAGCTGTTTTTT.

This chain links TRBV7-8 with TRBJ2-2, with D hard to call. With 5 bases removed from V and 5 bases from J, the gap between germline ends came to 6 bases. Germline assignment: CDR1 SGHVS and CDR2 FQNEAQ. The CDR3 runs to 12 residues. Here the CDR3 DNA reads TGTGCCAGCAGCCGTGAGACCGGGGAGCTGTTTTTT. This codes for CASSRETGELFF.

This chain's CDR3 is CSVGGRDPKTRAEKLFF. CDR3 bases: TGCAGCGTTGGGGGAAGGGACCCAAAGACTCGGGCGGAAAAACTGTTTTTT. The J gene is TRBJ1-4, the V gene TRBV29-1, with D tentatively TRBD1 (5 bases). Germline values: CDR1 SQVTM, CDR2 ANQGSEA. The CDR3 is made up of 17 amino acids. V lost 4 bases and J 8 bases, leaving 26 bases between the germline ends.

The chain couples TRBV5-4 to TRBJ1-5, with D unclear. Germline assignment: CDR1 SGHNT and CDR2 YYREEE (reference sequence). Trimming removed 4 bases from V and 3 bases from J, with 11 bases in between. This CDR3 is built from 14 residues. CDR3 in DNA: TGTGCCAGCAGCCTCTATGGGCCCAATCAGCCCCAGCATTTT. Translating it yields CASSLYGPNQPQHF.

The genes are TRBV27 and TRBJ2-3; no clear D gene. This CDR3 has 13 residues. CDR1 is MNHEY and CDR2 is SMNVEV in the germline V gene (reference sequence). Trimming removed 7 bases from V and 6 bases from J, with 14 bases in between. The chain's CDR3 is CASMHYRLDTQYF. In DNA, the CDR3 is TGTGCCAGCATGCACTATAGGCTCGATACGCAGTATTTT.

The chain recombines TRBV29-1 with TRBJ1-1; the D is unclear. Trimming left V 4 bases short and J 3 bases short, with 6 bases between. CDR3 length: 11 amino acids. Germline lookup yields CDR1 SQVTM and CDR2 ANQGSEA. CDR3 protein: CSVGGHTEAFF. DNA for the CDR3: TGCAGCGTTGGGGGTCACACTGAAGCTTTCTTT.

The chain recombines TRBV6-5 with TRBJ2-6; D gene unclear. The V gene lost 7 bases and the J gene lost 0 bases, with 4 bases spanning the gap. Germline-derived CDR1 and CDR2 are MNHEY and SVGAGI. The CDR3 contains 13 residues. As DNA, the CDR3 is TGTGCCAGCAAACCCTCTGGGGCCAACGTCCTGACTTTC. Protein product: CASKPSGANVLTF.

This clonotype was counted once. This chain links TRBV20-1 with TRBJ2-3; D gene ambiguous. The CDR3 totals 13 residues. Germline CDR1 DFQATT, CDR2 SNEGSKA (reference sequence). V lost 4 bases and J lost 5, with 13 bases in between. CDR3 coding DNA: TGCAGTGCTAATCCCACCTCTGGAGATACGCAGTATTTT. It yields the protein CSANPTSGDTQYF.

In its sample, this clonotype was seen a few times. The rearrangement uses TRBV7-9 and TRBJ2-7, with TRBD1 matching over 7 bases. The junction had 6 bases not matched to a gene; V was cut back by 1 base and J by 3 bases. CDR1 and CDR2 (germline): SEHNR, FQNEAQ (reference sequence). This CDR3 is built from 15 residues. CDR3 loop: CASSLGQGPSYEQYF. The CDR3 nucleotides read TGTGCCAGCAGCTTAGGACAGGGCCCTAGCTACGAGCAGTACTTC.

The CDR3 loop reads CASSSRTSGRNEQFF. The CDR3 region has the DNA TGTGCCAGCAGTTCTCGGACTAGCGGGAGAAATGAGCAGTTCTTC. The chain joins TRBV28 to TRBJ2-1, with 13 nucleotides matching TRBD2. Germline V gives CDR1 MDHEN, CDR2 SYDVKM. The length of the CDR3 is 15 residues. J was trimmed by 7 bases and V by 4 bases; bases with no gene match: 4.

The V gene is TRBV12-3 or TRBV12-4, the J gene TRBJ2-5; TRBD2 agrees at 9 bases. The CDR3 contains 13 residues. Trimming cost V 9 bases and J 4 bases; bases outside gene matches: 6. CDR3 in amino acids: CASAIAGAETQYF. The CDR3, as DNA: TGTGCCAGTGCAATAGCGGGAGCAGAGACCCAGTACTTC.

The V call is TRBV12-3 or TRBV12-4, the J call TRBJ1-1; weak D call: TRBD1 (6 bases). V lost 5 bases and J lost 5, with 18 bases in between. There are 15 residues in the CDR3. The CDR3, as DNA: TGTGCCAGCAGTCCCGCCGGGCAGGGGAGGACTGAAGCTTTCTTT. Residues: CASSPAGQGRTEAFF.

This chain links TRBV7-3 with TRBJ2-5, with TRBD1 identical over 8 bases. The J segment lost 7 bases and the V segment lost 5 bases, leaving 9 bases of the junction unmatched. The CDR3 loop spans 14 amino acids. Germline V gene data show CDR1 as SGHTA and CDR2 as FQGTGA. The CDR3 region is CASSPGQATGTQYF. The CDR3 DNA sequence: TGTGCCAGCAGCCCGGGACAGGCCACTGGGACCCAGTACTTC.